Presented here are 27 T cell receptor beta chains from one specimen sequenced in a study of CD8 T cells in ankylosing spondylitis. Each CDR3 protein is one row after TCRdb ran MiXCR on the 5' RACE reads. The sample lists a few hundred thousand distinct CDR3 sequences; 10% were seen once. Sequenced material: blood, either unsorted or a sorted T cell fraction (not recorded which). All receptors come from a male donor with ankylosing spondylitis or in good health (not recorded which).

In its sample, this clonotype was seen many times. This chain joins TRBV30 and TRBJ1-2; D is unclear. The ends were cut back, 4 bases at V and 7 bases at J, with 10 bases in the middle. This CDR3 spans 11 amino acids. CDR1 GTSNPN and CDR2 SVGIG come from the germline V gene (reference sequence). The CDR3 loop reads CAWNVAGGYTF. The CDR3 DNA follows: TGTGCCTGGAATGTGGCAGGTGGCTACACCTTC. The full variable domain, its missing parts supplied by reference TRBV30 and TRBJ1-2, is SQTIHQWPATLVQPVGSPLSLECTVEGTSNPNLYWYRQAAGRGLQLLFYSVGIGQISSEVPQNLSASRPQDRQFILSSKKLLLSDSGFYLCAWNVAGGYTFGSGTRLTVV.

This clonotype was counted only a few times. J is TRBJ1-2 and V is TRBV25-1; the D gene is possibly TRBD1 (5 bases). CDR3 size: 13 residues. Between the trimmed V and J ends, which lost 5 bases and 10 bases, there was a span of 17 bases. Germline V gene sequence: CDR1 MGHDK, CDR2 SYGVNS. CDR3: CASSIPGRTLYTF. CDR3 DNA sequence: TGTGCCAGCAGTATACCGGGACGGACACTCTACACCTTC.

Many counts were recorded for this clonotype. This sequence joins TRBV5-1 and TRBJ1-3; maybe TRBD1 (5 bases). Trimming stripped 1 base from V and 0 bases from J, with 8 bases between. The germline V gene has CDR1 SGHRS and CDR2 YFSETQ. The CDR3 is 15 amino acids. The CDR3 reads CASSLWGVSGNTIYF. The CDR3 DNA follows: TGCGCCAGCAGCTTGTGGGGGGTCTCTGGAAACACCATATATTTT.

This clonotype was recorded a few times. The rearrangement uses TRBV7-2 and TRBJ2-5, with D unresolved. Germline V CDR1 and CDR2: SGHTA, FQGNSA. The CDR3 contains 14 residues. Trimming took 5 bases from V and 5 from J, leaving 15 bases between them. The CDR3 DNA follows: TGTGCCAGCAGCACCCGGACGAGGCGGGAGACCCAGTACTTC. Its translation is CASSTRTRRETQYF.

This clonotype was seen only a few times. The chain joins TRBV28 to TRBJ1-2, with D possibly being TRBD1 (6 bases). V lost 10 bases and J 4 bases, leaving 13 bases between the germline ends. The CDR3 has 12 residues. CDR1 and CDR2 from the germline V gene are MDHEN and SYDVKM. Here the CDR3 DNA reads TGTGCCACAGGAGGGACACCCTATGGCTACACCTTC. Translated: CATGGTPYGYTF.

The chain couples TRBV7-2 to TRBJ1-1, with TRBD1 as a possible D gene (5 bases). Per the germline V gene, CDR1 is SGHTA and CDR2 is FQGNSA. CDR3 length equals 14 residues. Trimming took 1 base from V and 6 from J, leaving 12 bases between them. DNA for the CDR3: TGTGCCAGCAGCTTAGGCAGGGTGATCGCTGAAGCTTTCTTT. Its translation: CASSLGRVIAEAFF.

In this sample, this clonotype turned up many times. V is TRBV5-1 and J is TRBJ1-1; 12 bases line up with TRBD1. After removal of 5 bases from V and 5 bases from J, the junction contained 4 bases not matched to a gene. Germline lookup yields CDR1 SGHRS and CDR2 YFSETQ. This CDR3 contains 14 residues. DNA of the CDR3: TGCGCCAGCAGTGGGACAGGGGGCTCGACTGAAGCTTTCTTT. It yields the protein CASSGTGGSTEAFF. Filled out from reference TRBV5-1 and TRBJ1-1, the complete variable domain reads KAGVTQTPRYLIKTRGQQVTLSCSPISGHRSVSWYQQTPGQGLQFLFEYFSETQRNKGNFPGRFSGRQFSNSRSEMNVSTLELGDSALYLCASSGTGGSTEAFFGQGTRLTVV.

CDR3 sequence: CASSQNRGSHYGYTF. The CDR3 nucleotides are TGTGCCAGCAGCCAAAACAGGGGGTCGCACTATGGCTACACCTTC. V gene TRBV14 combines with J gene TRBJ1-2; 8 bases map to TRBD1. Germline CDR1 and CDR2: SGHDN and FVKESK. This CDR3 comprises 15 residues. The junction had 5 bases not matched to a gene; V was cut back by 2 bases and J by 3 bases.

This clonotype was counted between two and nine times. The rearrangement uses TRBV6-1 and TRBJ2-7, with 10 bases that match TRBD1. Germline V gene sequence: CDR1 MNHNS, CDR2 SASEGT. The CDR3 covers 15 residues. V shed 1 base and J 4 bases; nucleotides not matched to a gene: 4. The CDR3 nucleotides are TGTGCCAGCAGTGAAGAGGGACAGGGGAGGTACGAGCAGTACTTC. This gives the protein CASSEEGQGRYEQYF.

This clonotype showed up many times. The chain joins TRBV11-2 to TRBJ2-1; perhaps TRBD2 as D (6 bases). CDR3 length: 15 amino acids. Trimming cost V 2 bases and J 9 bases, with 17 bases left between them. CDR1 is SGHAT and CDR2 is FQNNGV in the germline V gene. The CDR3 region is CASSLLAGKLGEQFF. The CDR3 bases are TGTGCCAGCAGCTTACTGGCGGGAAAACTGGGTGAGCAGTTCTTC.

This clonotype was seen at least ten times. The chain joins TRBV3-1 to TRBJ2-7; D is undetermined. This CDR3 contains 12 residues. Germline CDR1 and CDR2: LGHDT and YNNKEL (reference sequence). The V and J ends lost 1 base and 6 bases respectively, with 7 bases between them. The CDR3 loop reads CASSQVMREQYF. DNA of the CDR3: TGTGCCAGCAGCCAAGTGATGCGCGAGCAGTACTTC.

The chain combines TRBV29-1 with TRBJ2-4; unclear D gene. CDR3 size: 11 residues. Germline CDR1 is SQVTM and CDR2 is ANQGSEA. Trimming pared 7 bases from V and 9 bases from J, leaving 13 bases between. The CDR3 DNA reads as TGCAGCGCACCGGACCGAGGCATTCAGTACTTC. Translation: CSAPDRGIQYF. Full variable domain (missing parts from reference TRBV29-1 and TRBJ2-4): SAVISQKPSRDICQRGTSLTIQCQVDSQVTMMFWYRQQPGQSLTLIATANQGSEATYESGFVIDKFPISRPNLTFSTLTVSNMSPEDSSIYLCSAPDRGIQYFGAGTRLSVL.

This clonotype has only a few counts. The V gene is TRBV5-1, the J gene TRBJ2-7; D is unresolved. Trimming took off 0 bases at V and 11 bases at J, with 15 bases between the two ends. The CDR3 covers 13 residues. Germline lookup yields CDR1 SGHRS and CDR2 YFSETQ. This CDR3 reads CASSLDGDGWEYF. The CDR3 DNA sequence: TGCGCCAGCAGCTTGGATGGGGATGGCTGGGAGTACTTC. Full variable domain (outside the CDR3, taken from reference TRBV5-1 and TRBJ2-7): KAGVTQTPRYLIKTRGQQVTLSCSPISGHRSVSWYQQTPGQGLQFLFEYFSETQRNKGNFPGRFSGRQFSNSRSEMNVSTLELGDSALYLCASSLDGDGWEYFGPGTRLTVT.

The table lists this clonotype with a few counts. This chain connects TRBV5-5 to TRBJ1-1; D possibly corresponds to TRBD1 (5 bases). Per germline, CDR1 SGHKS and CDR2 YYEKEE (reference sequence). V was shortened by 4 bases and J by 6 bases, with 13 bases between the two germline ends. The CDR3 has 13 amino acids. The CDR3 bases are TGTGCCAGCAGCCTGGGGGGAGACGCTGAAGCTTTCTTT. The encoded protein is CASSLGGDAEAFF.

A few counts support this clonotype. This chain links TRBV6-5 with TRBJ2-1, with 9 nucleotides matching TRBD2. The CDR3 runs 16 residues. Germline assignment: CDR1 MNHEY and CDR2 SVGAGI. Trimming cost V 2 bases and J 2 bases; bases outside gene matches: 4. In nucleotides, the CDR3 is TGTGCCAGCAGTTACGGCGGGGGGGCCGCCTACAATGAGCAGTTCTTC. Encoded protein: CASSYGGGAAYNEQFF.

The chain has TRBV10-3 and TRBJ1-5, with D unresolved. CDR1 ENHRY and CDR2 SYGVKD come from the germline V gene. Trimming took 7 bases from V and 6 from J, leaving 13 bases between them. CDR3 length equals 13 residues. CDR3 in amino acids: CAITEELGQPQHF. CDR3 bases: TGTGCCATCACCGAAGAGCTGGGTCAGCCCCAGCATTTT.

The table lists this clonotype with a few counts. The V gene is TRBV7-9, the J gene TRBJ2-1, with unresolved D. V was shortened by 3 bases and J by 0 bases, with 6 bases between the two germline ends. This CDR3 region has 14 residues. CDR1 is SEHNR, CDR2 FQNEAQ, per germline (reference sequence). This chain's CDR3 is CASSLSSSYNEQFF. In DNA form, the CDR3 reads TGTGCCAGCAGCTTGTCGAGCTCCTACAATGAGCAGTTCTTC. The whole variable domain, remainder taken from reference TRBV7-9 and TRBJ2-1, is DTGVSQNPRHKITKRGQNVTFRCDPISEHNRLYWYRQTLGQGPEFLTYFQNEAQLEKSRLLSDRFSAERPKGSFSTLEIQRTEQGDSAMYLCASSLSSSYNEQFFGPGTRLTVL.

This chain connects TRBV12-3 or TRBV12-4 to TRBJ1-4; 8 nucleotides line up with TRBD1. V lost 3 bases and J lost 5; bases outside the gene matches: 8. CDR3 length: 16 residues. The CDR3 region has the DNA TGTGCCAGCAGTTTGTTTCAGGGGGCTTTCAATGAAAAACTGTTTTTT. This translates into CASSLFQGAFNEKLFF.

This clonotype was seen ten or more times. This chain connects TRBV10-3 to TRBJ2-1, with 7 bases aligning to TRBD2. Germline CDR1 reads ENHRY; CDR2 reads SYGVKD. After removal of 10 bases from V and 9 bases from J, the junction contained 6 bases not matched to a gene. CDR3 length equals 11 residues. The CDR3 loop is CASRGEGEQFF. CDR3 bases: TGTGCCAGCCGGGGGGAAGGTGAGCAGTTCTTC.

The chain couples TRBV5-1 to TRBJ2-6, with 9 bases aligning to TRBD2. This CDR3 spans 20 amino acids. Germline lookup yields CDR1 SGHRS and CDR2 YFSETQ. V was clipped by 0 bases and J by 0 bases; unmatched bases: 10. The CDR3 coding sequence is TGCGCCAGCAGCTTGGTTTTCCTAGCGGGGAGATCCTCTGGGGCCAACGTCCTGACTTTC. Residues: CASSLVFLAGRSSGANVLTF.

Many counts were recorded for this clonotype. The chain is built from TRBV7-9 and TRBJ2-7; 7 bases map to TRBD1. Looked up from germline, CDR1 is SEHNR and CDR2 is FQNEAQ (reference sequence). The CDR3 is 17 residues long. V shed 1 base and J 5 bases; nucleotides not matched to a gene: 14. CDR3 region: CASSLGQGDQMGHEQYF. The CDR3 DNA sequence: TGTGCCAGCAGCTTAGGGCAGGGGGACCAGATGGGGCACGAGCAGTACTTC.

This clonotype has at least ten counts. The chain uses TRBV5-1 and TRBJ2-2; 7 nucleotides line up with TRBD1. The CDR3 is 18 residues long. The germline V gene has CDR1 SGHRS and CDR2 YFSETQ. With V trimmed by 0 bases and J by 4 bases, 12 bases remained unmatched. The CDR3 reads CASSLEGLGRDSTGELFF. The CDR3, as DNA: TGCGCCAGCAGCTTGGAAGGCCTGGGCAGGGACAGCACCGGGGAGCTGTTTTTT. The complete variable domain, with remaining parts taken from reference TRBV5-1 and TRBJ2-2, reads KAGVTQTPRYLIKTRGQQVTLSCSPISGHRSVSWYQQTPGQGLQFLFEYFSETQRNKGNFPGRFSGRQFSNSRSEMNVSTLELGDSALYLCASSLEGLGRDSTGELFFGEGSRLTVL.

This clonotype was counted ten times or more. The genes are TRBV25-1 and TRBJ2-2; 10 nucleotides match TRBD2. The CDR3 runs 15 residues. Germline CDR1 is MGHDK and CDR2 is SYGVNS. J was trimmed by 7 bases and V by 8 bases; bases with no gene match: 10. In nucleotides, the CDR3 is TGTGCCAGCGAAATCGGGACTAGCGAAGTCGGGGAGCTGTTTTTT. Protein sequence: CASEIGTSEVGELFF.

At least ten counts were recorded for this clonotype. The rearrangement uses TRBV27 and TRBJ2-1; D is unclear. With 3 bases removed from V and 0 bases from J, the gap between germline ends came to 21 bases. The CDR3 totals 19 residues. In germline, CDR1 is MNHEY, CDR2 SMNVEV (reference sequence). In DNA, the CDR3 is TGTGCCAGCAGTTTTGATGGCTCCCGTGAGGTGAGCTCCTACAATGAGCAGTTCTTC. This gives the protein CASSFDGSREVSSYNEQFF.

This clonotype was counted ten times or more. V gene TRBV20-1 combines with J gene TRBJ2-7, with D unresolved. Germline CDR1 DFQATT, CDR2 SNEGSKA (reference sequence). Trimming took 0 bases from V and 0 from J, leaving 12 bases between them. The CDR3 has 15 residues. CDR3 sequence: CSARDGVLSSYEQYF. The CDR3 coding sequence is TGCAGTGCTAGAGATGGCGTTCTTAGCTCCTACGAGCAGTACTTC.

This clonotype was seen at least ten times. The V call is TRBV5-5, the J call TRBJ2-1, with D uncertain. Germline V gene lookup returns CDR1 SGHKS and CDR2 YYEKEE (reference sequence). The CDR3 loop spans 14 amino acids. Trimming removed 6 bases at V and 1 base at J, with 11 bases between. The CDR3 sequence: CASTDGLSYNEQFF. CDR3 bases: TGTGCCAGCACCGATGGGCTTTCCTACAATGAGCAGTTCTTC.

In this sample, this clonotype turned up many times. The rearrangement links TRBV13 to TRBJ2-7; possible D gene TRBD2, 7 bases. Trimming removed 6 bases at V and 6 bases at J, with 15 bases between. The CDR3 consists of 13 residues. Germline values: CDR1 PRHDT, CDR2 FYEKMQ (reference sequence). CDR3 DNA: TGTGCCAGCAGTGAGGGGGGGGGCCCCGAGCAGTACTTC. It encodes CASSEGGGPEQYF.